This T cell receptor beta chain was recovered during a study of CD8+CD57+ T cells in acquired aplastic anemia. In the study overall: Sorted CD4+ and CD8+ cells yielded DNA averaging around 3.2 ug. Researchers reported that healthy donors averaged approximately 10 million reads for CD4+ cells.

This clonotype was observed once. V was pared by 9 bases and J by 4 bases, with 8 bases of the junction left unmatched. Looked up from germline, CDR1 is SNHLY and CDR2 is FYNNEI. The CDR3 extends over 13 amino acids. Genomic DNA templated the TCR beta VDJ and CDR3 profiling. TCRdb redid the calling of the reads with MiXCR, one entry per CDR3 protein. Of about 220,000 distinct CDR3 sequences in the sample, about 37% were seen once. Sample: sorted CD4+, CD8+, or CD8+CD57+ T cells (not recorded which) from PBMCs. The V call is TRBV2, the J call TRBJ1-1; 7 positions agree with TRBD1. The sequence was obtained from a human donor in good health, serving as a control. DNA of the CDR3: TGTGCCAGACAACAGGGGACGAGCACTGAAGCTTTCTTT. Amino acid sequence: CARQQGTSTEAFF. Full variable domain (missing parts from reference TRBV2 and TRBJ1-1): EPEVTQTPSHQVTQMGQEVILRCVPISNHLYFYWYRQILGQKVEFLVSFYNNEISEKSEIFDDQFSVERPDGSNFTLKIRSTKLEDSAMYFCARQQGTSTEAFFGQGTRLTVV.